One T cell receptor beta chain is described in this entry. Generated by immunoSEQ multiplex PCR, the TCRdb table keeps only in-frame clones and is missing some. Of 450,000 or so clones listed, 85% to 90% are singletons. This sample was included in a study of blood T cell repertoires in COVID-19. The sequence derives from a young man with COVID-19, enrolled during active disease. Material for sequencing was peripheral blood.

The chain's CDR3 is CASSGTGNYEQYF. CDR3 coding DNA: TGTGCCAGCAGTGGCACAGGGAACTACGAGCAGTACTTC. V and J are TRBV27 and TRBJ2-7; tentatively, D is TRBD1 (6 bases). V shed 5 bases and J shed 3 bases, with 11 bases lying between them. This CDR3 is built from 13 residues. From germline, CDR1 is MNHEY and CDR2 SMNVEV (reference sequence).